This TCR beta chain was identified in a study of control samples from healthy donors and cancer patients. The repertoire was sequenced with immunoSEQ multiplex PCR; TCRdb's copy has only in-frame clones and lacks some. The sample carries under 130,000 clones, about 83% recorded once. This receptor was obtained from a woman in her forties or fifties in good health. Sequencing was performed on blood.

CDR3 in DNA: TGCGCCAGCAGCGTCAATACAGGGCCTCGGGAAAAACTGTTTTTT. It translates to CASSVNTGPREKLFF. This chain links TRBV5-1 with TRBJ1-4, with D tentatively TRBD1 (6 bases). The germline V and J ends were trimmed by 4 bases and 8 bases, with 18 bases remaining between them. Germline CDR1 SGHRS, CDR2 YFSETQ. The CDR3 length is 15 residues.